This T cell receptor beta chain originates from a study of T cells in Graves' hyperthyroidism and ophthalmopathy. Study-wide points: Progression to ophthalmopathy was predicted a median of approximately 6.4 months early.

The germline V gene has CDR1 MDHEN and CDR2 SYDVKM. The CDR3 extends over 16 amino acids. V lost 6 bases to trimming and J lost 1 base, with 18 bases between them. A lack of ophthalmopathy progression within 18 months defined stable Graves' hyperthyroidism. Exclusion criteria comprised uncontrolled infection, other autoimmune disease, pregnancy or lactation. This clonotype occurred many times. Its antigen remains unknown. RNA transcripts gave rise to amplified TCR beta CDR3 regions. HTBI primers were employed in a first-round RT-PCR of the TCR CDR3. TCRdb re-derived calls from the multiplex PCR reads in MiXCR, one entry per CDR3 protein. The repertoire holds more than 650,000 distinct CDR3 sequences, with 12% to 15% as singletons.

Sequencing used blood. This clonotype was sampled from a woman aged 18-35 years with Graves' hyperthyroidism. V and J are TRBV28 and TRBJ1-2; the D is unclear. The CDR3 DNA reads TGTGCCAGCAGGCCGGGGAGTCAAAAATATAACTATGGCTACACCTTC. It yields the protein CASRPGSQKYNYGYTF.